The following is a T cell receptor (beta chain) sequence with its context. The antigen remains unidentified. This sample is drawn from a study of post-analysis software for immune sequencing data. Study-wide background: Recorded subtypes: relapsing-remitting, secondary progressive, progressive-relapsing; some patients unannotated.

Study-wide results and caveats: Multiple sclerosis patients had significantly lower normalized Chao1 diversity than controls. Patients showed TRBV5-6, TRBV5-1 and TRBV20-1 among five TRBV segments more frequent than in controls.

Researchers reported that TCR beta cDNA libraries carried unique molecular identifiers. T cells numbering about 0.85 to 11 million gave rise to some 500,000 cDNA molecules. Each CDR3 protein gets one entry after TCRdb re-called the PCR reads with MiXCR. The table lists 450,000 to 650,000 distinct CDR3 sequences, roughly two fifths of them singletons. V was clipped by 6 bases and J by 7 bases, with 13 bases between them. This CDR3 spans 13 amino acids. Per the germline V gene, CDR1 is SGHTA and CDR2 is FQGNSA. This TCR derives from a girl aged 10 to 17 with multiple sclerosis. Material: blood. The chain couples TRBV7-2 to TRBJ2-4; perhaps D is TRBD1 or TRBD2 (5 bases each). CDR3 bases: TGTGCCAGCAGATCCGGGGCCAGTAACATTCAGTACTTC. It translates to CASRSGASNIQYF. The full variable domain, rest sourced from reference TRBV7-2 and TRBJ2-4, is GAGVSQSPSNKVTEKGKDVELRCDPISGHTALYWYRQSLGQGLEFLIYFQGNSAPDKSGLPSDRFSAERTGGSVSTLTIQRTQQEDSAVYLCASRSGASNIQYFGAGTRLSVL.